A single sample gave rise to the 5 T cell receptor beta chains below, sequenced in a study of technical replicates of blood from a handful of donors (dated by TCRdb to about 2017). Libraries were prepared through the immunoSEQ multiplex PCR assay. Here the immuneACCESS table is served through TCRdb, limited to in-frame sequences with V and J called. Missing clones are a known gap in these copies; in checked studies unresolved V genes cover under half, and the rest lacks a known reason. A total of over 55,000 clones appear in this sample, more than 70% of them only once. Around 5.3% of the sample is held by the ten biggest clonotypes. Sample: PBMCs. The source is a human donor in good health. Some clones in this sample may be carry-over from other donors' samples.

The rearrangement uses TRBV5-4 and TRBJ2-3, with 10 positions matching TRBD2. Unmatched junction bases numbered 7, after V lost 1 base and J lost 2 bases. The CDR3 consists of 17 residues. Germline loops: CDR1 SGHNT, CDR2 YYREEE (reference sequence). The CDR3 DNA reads TGTGCCAGCAGCTTGAGGCTAGCGGGGGTATACACAGATACGCAGTATTTT. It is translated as CASSLRLAGVYTDTQYF.

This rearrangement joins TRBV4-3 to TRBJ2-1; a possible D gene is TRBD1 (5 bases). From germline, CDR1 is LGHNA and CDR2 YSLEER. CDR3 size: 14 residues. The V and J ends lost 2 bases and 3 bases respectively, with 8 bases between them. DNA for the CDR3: TGCGCCAGCAGCCAACTAGACAGCTACAATGAGCAGTTCTTC. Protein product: CASSQLDSYNEQFF.

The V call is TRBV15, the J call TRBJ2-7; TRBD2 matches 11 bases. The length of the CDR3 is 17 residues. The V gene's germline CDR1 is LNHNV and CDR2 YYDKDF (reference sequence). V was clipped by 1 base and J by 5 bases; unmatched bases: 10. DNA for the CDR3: TGTGCCACCAGCAGAGGGACGGGGGCTAGCGGGAGGAACGAGCAGTACTTC. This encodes CATSRGTGASGRNEQYF.

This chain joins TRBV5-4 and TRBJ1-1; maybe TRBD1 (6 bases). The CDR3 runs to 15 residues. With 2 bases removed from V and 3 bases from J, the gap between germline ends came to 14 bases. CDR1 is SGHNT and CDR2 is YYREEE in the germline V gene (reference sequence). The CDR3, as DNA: TGTGCCAGCAGCTTTGTACCAGGGGATTACACTGAAGCTTTCTTT. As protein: CASSFVPGDYTEAFF.

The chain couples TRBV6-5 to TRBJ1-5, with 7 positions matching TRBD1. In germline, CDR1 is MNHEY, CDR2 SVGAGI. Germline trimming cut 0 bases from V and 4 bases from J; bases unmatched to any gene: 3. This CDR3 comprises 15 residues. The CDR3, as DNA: TGTGCCAGCAGTTACTCTCCAGGGGGGAATCAGCCCCAGCATTTT. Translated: CASSYSPGGNQPQHF.